These 7 T cell receptor beta chains came from one sample sequenced in a study of CD8+CD57+ T cells in acquired aplastic anemia. According to the study, genomic DNA was the template for TCR beta VDJ and CDR3 profiling. TCRdb re-called the reads through MiXCR, storing one row per CDR3 protein. The sample shows 150,000 to 200,000 distinct CDR3 sequences, around 48% of them seen only once. Patients picked for sequencing had shown CD8+CD57+ cell expansion detected by flow cytometry. Sequenced sample: sorted CD4+, CD8+, or CD8+CD57+ T cells (not recorded which) from PBMCs. These receptors came from a human donor with aplastic anemia.

The rearrangement uses TRBV20-1 and TRBJ1-1; D is perhaps TRBD1 (6 bases). V dropped 0 bases and J dropped 0 bases, with 11 bases sitting between them. This CDR3 has 15 residues. Germline CDR1 reads DFQATT; CDR2 reads SNEGSKA (reference sequence). The CDR3 here is CSARDPDRLNTEAFF. The CDR3 nucleotides read TGCAGTGCTAGAGATCCGGACAGATTGAACACTGAAGCTTTCTTT.

The gene calls are TRBV19 and TRBJ2-5; the D gene is possibly TRBD2 (6 bases). This CDR3 spans 15 amino acids. From germline, CDR1 is LNHDA and CDR2 SQIVND (reference sequence). Between the trimmed V and J ends, which lost 3 bases and 5 bases, there was a span of 16 bases. This CDR3 is CASSIGGTYVETQYF. The DNA of the CDR3 is TGTGCCAGTAGTATTGGAGGGACGTATGTTGAGACCCAGTACTTC.

The gene calls are TRBV11-3 and TRBJ1-1; D not certain. CDR3 length: 12 residues. From germline, CDR1 is SGHNT and CDR2 YENEEA. The ends were cut back, 5 bases at V and 6 bases at J, with 10 bases in the middle. The CDR3 sequence is CASSTSGSEAFF. CDR3 DNA: TGTGCCAGCAGCACGTCTGGGTCTGAAGCTTTCTTT.

This sequence joins TRBV11-1 and TRBJ2-7; perhaps D is TRBD1 or TRBD2 (5 bases each). CDR1 is SGHAT, CDR2 FQDESV, per germline (reference sequence). V lost 3 bases to trimming and J lost 0 bases, with 15 bases between them. This CDR3 region has 16 residues. DNA of the CDR3: TGTGCCAGCAGCTTGGGATCGGGGCTGAGCTCCTACGAGCAGTACTTC. This codes for CASSLGSGLSSYEQYF.

This clonotype appeared many times. The rearrangement uses TRBV20-1 and TRBJ2-7; D is ambiguous. The CDR3 has 15 residues. V was cut by 3 bases and J by 3 bases, with 18 bases left in between. Germline V gene data show CDR1 as DFQATT and CDR2 as SNEGSKA (reference sequence). The CDR3 here is CSARPLRQVGYEQYF. CDR3 sequence (DNA): TGCAGTGCTAGGCCTCTGCGGCAGGTGGGCTACGAGCAGTACTTC.

Remarks on this clonotype: This sequence may be a read error, since a much larger clone differs from it by one base. The gene calls are TRBV5-1 and TRBJ2-5; D is possibly TRBD1 or TRBD2 (6 bases each). Per the germline V gene, CDR1 is SGHRS and CDR2 is YFSETQ. The CDR3 contains 15 residues. Written as DNA, the CDR3 is TGCGTCAGCAGCTCGGGACAAGCGGGTCAAGAGACCCAGTACTTC. Its protein is CVSSSGQAGQETQYF. The whole variable domain, remainder taken from reference TRBV5-1 and TRBJ2-5, is KAGVTQTPRYLIKTRGQQVTLSCSPISGHRSVSWYQQTPGQGLQFLFEYFSETQRNKGNFPGRFSGRQFSNSRSEMNVSTLELGDSALYLCVSSSGQAGQETQYFGPGTRLLVL.

Many counts were recorded for this clonotype. This rearrangement joins TRBV19 to TRBJ2-7; TRBD1 agrees at 7 bases. J lost 6 bases, V lost 4 bases, and 12 bases had no gene match. The CDR3 is 15 residues long. The germline CDR1 and CDR2 sequences are LNHDA and SQIVND (reference sequence). As DNA, the CDR3 is TGTGCCAGTAGTACCACCGGGACAGTGGTAAGCGAGCAGTACTTC. It yields the protein CASSTTGTVVSEQYF.